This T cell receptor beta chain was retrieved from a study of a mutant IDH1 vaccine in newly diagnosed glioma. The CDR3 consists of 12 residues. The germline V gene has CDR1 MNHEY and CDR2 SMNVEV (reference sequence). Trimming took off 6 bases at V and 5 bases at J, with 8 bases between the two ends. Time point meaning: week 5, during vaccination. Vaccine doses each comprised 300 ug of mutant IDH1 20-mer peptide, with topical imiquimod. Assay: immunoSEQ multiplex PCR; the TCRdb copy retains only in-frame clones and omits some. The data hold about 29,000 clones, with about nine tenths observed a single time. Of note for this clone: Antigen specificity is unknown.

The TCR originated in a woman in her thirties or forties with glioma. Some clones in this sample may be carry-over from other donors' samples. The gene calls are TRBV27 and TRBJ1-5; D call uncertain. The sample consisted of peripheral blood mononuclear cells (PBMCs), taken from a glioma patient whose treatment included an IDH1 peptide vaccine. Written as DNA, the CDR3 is TGTGCCAGCAGGTCCTCCCATCAGCCCCAGCATTTT. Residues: CASRSSHQPQHF.